The sequence of this T cell receptor (beta chain) was determined in a study of blood T cell repertoires in COVID-19. Study information: In each case, the material was cDNA or gDNA derived from T cells, B-cell-depleted T cells, or PBMCs.

The ends lost 1 base at V and 5 bases at J; junction bases unmatched: 7. Germline V gives CDR1 MNHNS, CDR2 SASEGT. The CDR3 loop spans 15 amino acids. Here immunoSEQ multiplex PCR was the method, and the copy in TCRdb shows in-frame clones only, minus some. The sample includes some 180,000 clones, more than 75% seen only once; the top ten take more than 6.5%. The sequence came from a woman between 50 and 59 years old with active or convalescent COVID-19. Sequenced input: peripheral blood. V gene TRBV6-1 combines with J gene TRBJ2-5, with 7 bases lining up with TRBD2. CDR3 coding DNA: TGTGCCAGCAGTGAAGATGGGGGGGACGGGGAGACCCAGTACTTC. It translates to CASSEDGGDGETQYF.